This section outlines one T cell receptor beta chain sequence together with its context. What it binds is unknown. This entry is derived from a study of T-cell memory formation after mild COVID-19. The overall study: TCR clusters largely stayed donor specific.

Study-level points and caveats: Contracting clones from day 15 to 85 showed balanced CD4/CD8; later expanders favored CD4+.

TCRdb redid the calling of the 5' RACE reads with MiXCR, one entry per CDR3 protein. The sample has approximately 250,000 distinct CDR3 sequences, about a sixth seen once. Germline V gene sequence: CDR1 MNHEY, CDR2 SVGAGI. The CDR3 is 14 amino acids. Trimming left V 7 bases short and J 0 bases short, with 9 bases between. The source is a man between 18 and 29 years old who had mild COVID-19 (a few samples of this study predate the infection). Cell type and time point are not known. Sequenced input: PBMCs or a T cell subset sorted from them (not recorded which). J is TRBJ2-2 and V is TRBV6-5; no clear D gene. Here the CDR3 DNA reads TGTGCCAGCATTTATCGCCCGAACACCGGGGAGCTGTTTTTT. This sequence encodes CASIYRPNTGELFF.